This is a list of T cell receptor beta chains from one sample in a study of T-cell memory formation after mild COVID-19. TCRdb recomputed calls from the 5' RACE reads with MiXCR, one row per CDR3 protein. The sample carries about 360,000 distinct CDR3 sequences, under 15% recorded once. What was sequenced was PBMCs or a T cell subset sorted from them (not recorded which). The receptors shown here come from a man between 18 and 29 years old who had mild COVID-19 (a few samples of this study predate the infection). Cell type and time point are not known. CDR3s include the opening cysteine and the closing phenylalanine or tryptophan. A D gene is named only where the DNA matches it firmly. A clone size is listed for some rows: how often the clone was seen (once, few, many), or a class if it is expanded.

D gene	clone size	V gene	J gene	CDR3 length	CDR3 DNA	CDR3 protein
NA	NA	TRBV6-5	TRBJ2-7	15	TGTGCCAGCAGACGCGACGGACTGTCCTACTACGAGCAGTACTTC	CASRRDGLSYYEQYF
NA	many	TRBV6-6	TRBJ2-3	14	TGTGCCAGCAGTTACTCGAGGGTCTACGATACGCAGTATTTT	CASSYSRVYDTQYF
TRBD2	NA	TRBV9	TRBJ2-5	14	TGTGCCAGCACCTCAAGCGGGGGCGGAGAGACCCAGTACTTC	CASTSSGGGETQYF
NA	few	TRBV2	TRBJ2-2	14	TGTGCCAGCAGCGAGATGTCAAACACCGGGGAGCTGTTTTTT	CASSEMSNTGELFF
TRBD1	NA	TRBV6-2/TRBV6-3	TRBJ2-3	15	TGTGCCAGCAGTGAACCGGGACAGGGGGCTAATACGCAGTATTTT	CASSEPGQGANTQYF
NA	NA	TRBV7-3	TRBJ1-1	14	TGTGCCAGCAGCGACACCGACAGGAGGGGGGAAGCTTTCTTT	CASSDTDRRGEAFF
NA	few	TRBV6-5	TRBJ2-7	13	TGTGCCAGCAGTTACGGCCTACCGGGGGAGCAGTACTTC	CASSYGLPGEQYF
NA	few	TRBV7-9	TRBJ1-4	14	TGTGCCAGCAGCTTTGGGCACCGTAATGAAAAACTGTTTTTT	CASSFGHRNEKLFF
TRBD1	once	TRBV6-5	TRBJ2-7	16	TGTGCCAGCAGTCTAACCTTCCCGGGACAGGGGTACGAGCAGTACTTC	CASSLTFPGQGYEQYF
NA	few	TRBV2	TRBJ2-7	13	TGTGCCAGCAGAGGACCGGAACCCTACGAGCAGTACTTC	CASRGPEPYEQYF
NA	few	TRBV7-2	TRBJ1-1	14	TGTGCCAGCAGGGAAGGATGGAGTCACACTGAAGCTTTCTTT	CASREGWSHTEAFF
NA	NA	TRBV7-2	TRBJ2-3	14	TGTGCCAGCAGCCTAGGGTCTAGGGCAGATACGCAGTATTTT	CASSLGSRADTQYF
NA	few	TRBV11-2	TRBJ2-5	16	TGTGCCAGCAGGCGTACAGTGGGGGGGGGCCCAGAGACCCAGTACTTC	CASRRTVGGGPETQYF
TRBD2	NA	TRBV5-1	TRBJ2-3	15	TGCGCCAGCAGCTTAAAGCGGGGGGGCGAGGATACGCAGTATTTT	CASSLKRGGEDTQYF
NA	NA	TRBV6-5	TRBJ1-1	14	TGTGCCAGCAGTTTCCGACAGCGGAACACTGAAGCTTTCTTT	CASSFRQRNTEAFF
NA	NA	TRBV11-3	TRBJ2-2	14	TGTGCCAGCAGCTTCACAGGGCTCGGGGGGGAGCTGTTTTTT	CASSFTGLGGELFF
TRBD2	NA	TRBV7-2	TRBJ2-7	13	TGTGCCAGCAGCTTCGCGGGACTACGCGAGCAGTACTTC	CASSFAGLREQYF
TRBD2	NA	TRBV6-1	TRBJ2-1	13	TGTGCCAGCAGCCCGACCGGGGGGGGTGAGCAGTTCTTC	CASSPTGGGEQFF
NA	few	TRBV15	TRBJ1-5	16	TGTGCCACCAGCCCGTACCCGGGGAATAGCAATCAGCCCCAGCATTTT	CATSPYPGNSNQPQHF
NA	many	TRBV7-9	TRBJ2-3	14	TGTGCCAGCAGCCCCAGGGGAAGCACAGATACGCAGTATTTT	CASSPRGSTDTQYF
TRBD1	NA	TRBV28	TRBJ2-3	15	TGTGCCAGCAGTCTACAGGGGGTAGGGACAGATACGCAGTATTTT	CASSLQGVGTDTQYF
NA	NA	TRBV5-1	TRBJ1-2	13	TGCGCCAGCAGCTTGGATGGGGGTCAGGGCTACACCTTC	CASSLDGGQGYTF
NA	NA	TRBV28	TRBJ1-2	16	TGTGCCAGCAGTTTGCAGGGCTCGGAGGGCCCGAGGGGCTACACCTTC	CASSLQGSEGPRGYTF
NA	few	TRBV12-3/TRBV12-4	TRBJ1-6	14	TGTGCCAGCACCTTCCAGGGGTTAAACTCACCCCTCCACTTT	CASTFQGLNSPLHF
NA	few	TRBV7-9	TRBJ2-5	15	TGTGCCAGCAGCTTACGGAGGGGGGCCGGGGAGACCCAGTACTTC	CASSLRRGAGETQYF
NA	few	TRBV24-1	TRBJ2-3	16	TGTGCCACCAGTGATTCGGGGAGCGGATACACAGATACGCAGTATTTT	CATSDSGSGYTDTQYF
NA	few	TRBV5-1	TRBJ2-1	12	TGCGCCAGCGGAGACCGCTACAATGAGCAGTTCTTC	CASGDRYNEQFF
NA	few	TRBV19	TRBJ1-4	15	TGTGCCAGTAGTATAAATTTCGGGGCTAATGAAAAACTGTTTTTT	CASSINFGANEKLFF
NA	once	TRBV5-5	TRBJ1-6	15	TGTGCCAGCAGCCTACTCCGGGGTAACGATTCACCCCTCCACTTT	CASSLLRGNDSPLHF
NA	many	TRBV12-3/TRBV12-4	TRBJ2-3	13	TGTGCCAGCAGTTTGGGGCAAACAGATACGCAGTATTTT	CASSLGQTDTQYF
NA	NA	TRBV24-1	TRBJ2-2	12	TGTGCCACCAGTGATAGGACCGGGGAGCTGTTTTTT	CATSDRTGELFF
NA	few	TRBV5-1	TRBJ1-1	14	TGCGCCAGCAGCTTTTCACCAGGGAACACTGAAGCTTTCTTT	CASSFSPGNTEAFF
TRBD2	few	TRBV6-2/TRBV6-3	TRBJ2-7	14	TGTGCCAGCAGGTCTAGCGGGGGATCCTACGAGCAGTACTTC	CASRSSGGSYEQYF
TRBD2	NA	TRBV28	TRBJ2-5	14	TGTGCCAGCGGGCAAGCGGGGTCGGGAGAGACCCAGTACTTC	CASGQAGSGETQYF
NA	few	TRBV7-2	TRBJ2-5	14	TGTGCCAGCAGCTTGGCGGATGGGTTGGAGACCCAGTACTTC	CASSLADGLETQYF
NA	few	TRBV20-1	TRBJ2-3	13	TGCAGTGCTGAGGGGGGCTCGGTAGATACGCAGTATTTT	CSAEGGSVDTQYF
NA	NA	TRBV7-3	TRBJ2-5	15	TGTGCCAGCAGCTTGAGAGGGGGTAGGCGAGAGACCCAGTACTTC	CASSLRGGRRETQYF
NA	NA	TRBV4-1	TRBJ2-7	15	TGCGCCAGCAGCCTAGAGACGGGACCCACTACCGAGCAGTACTTC	CASSLETGPTTEQYF
NA	few	TRBV5-1	TRBJ1-1	13	TGCGCCAGCAGCTTGGCACAGGGTCCTGAAGCTTTCTTT	CASSLAQGPEAFF
NA	few	TRBV19	TRBJ2-4	14	TGTGCCAGTAGTCTACAGGACAGTGAAAACATTCAGTACTTC	CASSLQDSENIQYF
NA	few	TRBV7-9	TRBJ1-1	14	TGTGCCAGCAGCTTAGAATCGGCCAGCTTTGAAGCTTTCTTT	CASSLESASFEAFF
TRBD2	few	TRBV24-1	TRBJ2-1	16	TGTGCCACCAGTGAAACCGGGACTAGCGTTGCCAATGAGCAGTTCTTC	CATSETGTSVANEQFF
TRBD1	many	TRBV5-1	TRBJ2-3	17	TGCGCCAGCAGCTTGGTACGTCGGGGACAGGGCGAAGATACGCAGTATTTT	CASSLVRRGQGEDTQYF
TRBD1	NA	TRBV7-8	TRBJ1-4	17	TGTGCCAGCAGCTTAGCGGCCACAGGGGCATCTAATGAAAAACTGTTTTTT	CASSLAATGASNEKLFF